What follows are 8 T cell receptor beta chains derived from one specimen sequenced in a study of post-analysis software for immune sequencing data. The antigens these receptors bind are not known. Findings and limits, study-wide: A few TRBV segments were significantly more frequent in patients than in controls. TRBV5-6, TRBV5-1 and TRBV20-1 were among these segments.

Researchers reported that TCR beta cDNA libraries carried unique molecular identifiers. TCRdb fed the PCR reads into MiXCR, producing one record per CDR3 protein. In the table there are about 400,000 distinct CDR3 sequences, 30% to 45% of which are singletons. The sequenced sample consisted of blood. Receptors were obtained from a girl aged 5-17 years with multiple sclerosis.

V and J are TRBV5-5 and TRBJ1-5, with 7 positions matching TRBD1. The CDR3 consists of 15 residues. Germline V gene lookup returns CDR1 SGHKS and CDR2 YYEKEE (reference sequence). Unmatched junction bases numbered 5, after V lost 4 bases and J lost 1 base. The CDR3 DNA reads TGTGCCAGCAGCAAACAGGGGAAGAGCAATCAGCCCCAGCATTTT. Translating it yields CASSKQGKSNQPQHF.

This clonotype was recorded many times. The J gene is TRBJ2-5, the V gene TRBV7-9, with D perhaps TRBD1 (5 bases). The germline V and J ends were trimmed by 8 bases and 2 bases, with 12 bases remaining between them. The CDR3 is made up of 13 amino acids. Germline V lookup: CDR1 SEHNR, CDR2 FQNEAQ (reference sequence). DNA for the CDR3: TGTGCCAGCGGGGCACTAATGCAAGAGACCCAGTACTTC. Encoded protein: CASGALMQETQYF.

This clonotype was counted a few times. The chain is built from TRBV7-2 and TRBJ1-2, with 9 positions matching TRBD1. V shed 5 bases and J 7 bases; nucleotides not matched to a gene: 11. CDR1 is SGHTA and CDR2 is FQGNSA in the germline V gene. The CDR3 contains 15 residues. CDR3 loop: CASSPETTGGRGYTF. The DNA of the CDR3 is TGTGCCAGCAGCCCAGAGACTACAGGGGGCCGTGGCTACACCTTC.

There are a few counts of this clonotype. This chain connects TRBV29-1 to TRBJ2-7, with 10 bases lining up with TRBD1. V trimming: 4 bases; J trimming: 4 bases; junction bases outside the gene matches: 7. This CDR3 is 14 amino acids long. From germline, CDR1 is SQVTM and CDR2 ANQGSEA. CDR3 loop: CSVAVWDRGYEQYF. For the CDR3, the DNA is TGCAGCGTTGCGGTTTGGGACAGGGGTTACGAGCAGTACTTC.

This chain connects TRBV12-5 to TRBJ2-1; TRBD2 matches at 14 bases. This CDR3 is 17 amino acids long. The V segment lost 6 bases and the J segment 0 bases; nucleotides outside the gene matches: 4. Germline CDR1 and CDR2: LGHNT and FRNRAP. The CDR3 is CASGLGLAGGSYNEQFF. CDR3 nucleotides: TGTGCTAGTGGCCTAGGACTAGCGGGGGGCTCCTACAATGAGCAGTTCTTC.

The chain is built from TRBV20-1 and TRBJ2-6; D uncertain. V lost 0 bases and J lost 0, with 3 bases in between. This CDR3 has 14 amino acids. Germline CDR1 DFQATT, CDR2 SNEGSKA (reference sequence). The CDR3: CSAREPSGANVLTF. The CDR3 nucleotides are TGCAGTGCTAGAGAACCCTCTGGGGCCAACGTCCTGACTTTC.

Regarding this clonotype: A clone one base away is much larger, so this may be a read error. This chain uses TRBV20-1 with TRBJ2-3; 8 positions match TRBD2. The CDR3 is made up of 16 amino acids. Germline V lookup: CDR1 DFQATT, CDR2 SNEGSKA (reference sequence). Trimming cost V 0 bases and J 4 bases; bases outside gene matches: 9. CDR3 loop: CSARDYSGDSADTQYF. The CDR3 DNA is TGCAGTGCTAGAGATTATAGCGGGGATAGCGCAGATACGCAGTATTTT.

This clonotype was detected many times. This chain connects TRBV28 to TRBJ2-5; D not resolved. Germline V gene data show CDR1 as MDHEN and CDR2 as SYDVKM. This CDR3 spans 12 amino acids. Trimming removed 5 bases from V and 2 bases from J, with 6 bases in between. For the CDR3, the DNA is TGTGCCAGCAGTATGTGGCAAGAGACCCAGTACTTC. Translated: CASSMWQETQYF. Based on the CDR3 plus reference TRBV28 and TRBJ2-5, the full variable domain is DVKVTQSSRYLVKRTGEKVFLECVQDMDHENMFWYRQDPGLGLRLIYFSYDVKMKEKGDIPEGYSVSREKKERFSLILESASTNQTSMYLCASSMWQETQYFGPGTRLLVL.